This TCR beta chain is from a study of cytomegalovirus exposure and HLA in healthy donors. Broader study findings: One later analysis reportedly identified an Asian-associated ancestry cluster that showed fewer N-insertions than the approximately 710-donor mean. High specificity and sensitivity for cytomegalovirus status were reported for the classifier.

PCR was performed using 60 Vbeta and 13 Jbeta primers. Clones were sequenced by immunoSEQ multiplex PCR, and TCRdb holds only the in-frame ones, with some missing. The table shows roughly 130,000 clones, with about 66% occurring only once. To note about this clone: Its matching antigen is unknown.

The CDR3 contains 14 residues. The germline CDR1 and CDR2 sequences are MDHEN and SYDVKM. Trimming took 5 bases from V and 0 from J, leaving 10 bases between them. The TCR originated in a male donor in good health and CMV-seronegative. The sequenced material came from PBMCs. This chain links TRBV28 with TRBJ1-1, with a weak D call TRBD1 (5 bases). For the CDR3, the DNA is TGTGCCAGCAGTGGAGGGGACCTGAACACTGAAGCTTTCTTT. Residues: CASSGGDLNTEAFF. Full variable domain (outside the CDR3, taken from reference TRBV28 and TRBJ1-1): DVKVTQSSRYLVKRTGEKVFLECVQDMDHENMFWYRQDPGLGLRLIYFSYDVKMKEKGDIPEGYSVSREKKERFSLILESASTNQTSMYLCASSGGDLNTEAFFGQGTRLTVV.